Described below is a single TCR beta chain sequence and its context. Germline-derived CDR1 and CDR2 are MGHRA and YSYEKL. With 3 bases removed from V and 1 base from J, the gap between germline ends came to 12 bases. CDR3 length equals 15 residues. The record originates from a study of T-cell reconstitution after alpha-beta-depleted transplantation in children. Construction of the TCRbeta library involved unique molecular identifiers. A single record per CDR3 protein comes from TCRdb applying MiXCR to the PCR reads. The data show about 540,000 distinct CDR3 sequences, approximately 16% seen once. The sample in question was PBMCs from the stem cell graft donor, obtained from the stem cell graft. V gene TRBV4-1 combines with J gene TRBJ1-1; maybe TRBD1 (5 bases). The receptor was derived from a human donor who donated a stem cell graft to a child with acute lymphoblastic leukemia. The CDR3 spells CASSQSGGQNTEAFF. CDR3 nucleotide sequence: TGCGCCAGCAGCCAGAGCGGAGGACAGAACACTGAAGCTTTCTTT.